This T cell receptor (beta chain) is drawn from a study of blood T cell repertoires in COVID-19. The J segment lost 2 bases and the V segment lost 1 base, leaving 6 bases of the junction unmatched. The CDR3 runs 17 residues. Germline values: CDR1 SGHAT, CDR2 FQNNGV. Clones were read by immunoSEQ multiplex PCR, and TCRdb kept only the in-frame ones, dropping some. The sample lists approximately 270,000 clones, roughly nine tenths occurring once. The sequenced sample consisted of PBMCs or T cells enriched from blood (not recorded which). This chain connects TRBV11-2 to TRBJ2-3; 10 bases line up with TRBD2. The TCR was taken from a human donor in a cohort exposed to, infected with or recovered from COVID-19 (not recorded which). The donor label of this sample is uncertain. CDR3 protein: CASSLVLSGGPTDTQYF. In DNA, the CDR3 is TGTGCCAGCAGCTTAGTTCTTAGCGGGGGGCCCACAGATACGCAGTATTTT.